Described below is a single T cell receptor (beta chain) sequence and its context. What it recognizes is unknown. Original analysis: ImmunoSEQ sequences covered only the junction and lacked quality scores; filtering therefore differed. Libraries were prepared by immunoSEQ multiplex PCR; TCRdb keeps only in-frame clonotypes and omits some of them. D and trimming come from the DNA, and the V and J calls and clone size come from that table. The data contain about 1.5 million clones, approximately 98% of them singletons. These data come from a study of shared clonotypes between healthy human individuals. CDR1 and CDR2 from the germline V gene are SGHTA and FQGNSA. V shed 5 bases and J shed 6 bases, with 11 bases lying between them. This CDR3 is built from 13 residues. Study-level results: Expectations were that clonotype sharing among donors would be affected by sequencing depth.

The specimen sequenced was naive CD4+ T cells sorted from blood. As to subset: CD45RA+ positively selected. This TCR came from a man aged 25-45 years in good health. The J gene is TRBJ1-5, the V gene TRBV7-2; no clear D gene. The DNA of the CDR3 is TGTGCCAGCAGCGTAGGAGGAGGTCAGCCCCAGCATTTT. Its translation: CASSVGGGQPQHF.